Detailed here is one T cell receptor beta chain. This sample was taken from a study of blood T cells in healthy people across ages. Combining a sample-barcoded 5' primer with a J-beta primer mix, a second PCR ran for about 7 to 12 cycles. TCRdb ran MiXCR on the 5' RACE reads and lists one entry per CDR3 protein. The table lists hundreds of thousands of distinct CDR3 sequences, over 40% of them singletons. CDR1 SQVTM and CDR2 ANQGSEA come from the germline V gene. The V segment lost 6 bases and the J segment 4 bases; nucleotides outside the gene matches: 8. The CDR3 is 13 amino acids. The clonotype comes from an older man in good health. The sample consisted of blood. This chain joins TRBV29-1 and TRBJ1-1, with TRBD1 matching 7 bases. The CDR3 loop reads CSVLGGRGTEAFF. Here the CDR3 DNA reads TGCAGCGTCCTAGGGGGCCGGGGCACTGAAGCTTTCTTT.